This T cell receptor beta chain was identified in a study of T cell repertoires in cytomegalovirus infection. MiXCR was run by TCRdb on the reads, yielding one entry per CDR3 protein. Among about 680,000 distinct CDR3 sequences listed, less than 25% were seen once. Losses at the gene ends were 5 bases for V and 4 bases for J; bases not matched to a gene: 7. The CDR3 runs 13 residues. CDR1 and CDR2 from the germline V gene are DFQATT and SNEGSKA (reference sequence). The source is a human donor in good health (CMV status not recorded). Some clones in this sample may be carry-over from other donors' samples. Sequenced material: CD8+ T cells from PBMCs. This chain links TRBV20-1 with TRBJ1-1, with 7 bases aligning to TRBD1. DNA of the CDR3: TGCAGTGCTCGGACAGGCTGGATCACTGAAGCTTTCTTT. Its translation: CSARTGWITEAFF.